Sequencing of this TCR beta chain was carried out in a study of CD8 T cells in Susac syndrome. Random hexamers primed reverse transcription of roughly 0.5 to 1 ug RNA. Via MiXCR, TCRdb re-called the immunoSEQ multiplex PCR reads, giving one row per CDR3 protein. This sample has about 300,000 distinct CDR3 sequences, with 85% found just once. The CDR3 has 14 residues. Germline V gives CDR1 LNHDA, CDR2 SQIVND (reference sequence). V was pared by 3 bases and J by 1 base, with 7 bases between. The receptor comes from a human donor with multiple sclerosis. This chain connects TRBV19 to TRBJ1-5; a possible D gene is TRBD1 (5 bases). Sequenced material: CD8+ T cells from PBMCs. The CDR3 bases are TGTGCCAGTAGTATCGGGGGGAGCAATCAGCCCCAGCATTTT. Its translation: CASSIGGSNQPQHF.